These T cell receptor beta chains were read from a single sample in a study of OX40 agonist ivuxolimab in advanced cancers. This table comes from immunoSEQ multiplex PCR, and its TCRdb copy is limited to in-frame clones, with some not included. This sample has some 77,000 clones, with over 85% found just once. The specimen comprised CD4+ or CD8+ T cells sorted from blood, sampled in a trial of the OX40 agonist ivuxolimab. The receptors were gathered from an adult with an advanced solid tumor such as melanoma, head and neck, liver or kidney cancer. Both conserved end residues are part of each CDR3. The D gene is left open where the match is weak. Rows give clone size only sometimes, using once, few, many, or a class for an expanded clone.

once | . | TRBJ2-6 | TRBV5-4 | TGTGCCAGCAGCCTAGATCTCTCTGGGGCCAACGTCCTGACTTTC | CASSLDLSGANVLTF
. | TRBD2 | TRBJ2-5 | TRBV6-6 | TGTGCCAGCAGGCGTACCCTAGCGGAAGAGACCCAGTACTTC | CASRRTLAEETQYF
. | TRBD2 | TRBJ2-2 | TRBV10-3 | TGTGCCATCAGCCCTAGCGGGAGCACCGGGGAGCTGTTTTTT | CAISPSGSTGELFF
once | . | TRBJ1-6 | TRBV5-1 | TGCGCCAGCAGCTTGGTTGCAGGTGTTGATTCACCCCTCCACTTT | CASSLVAGVDSPLHF
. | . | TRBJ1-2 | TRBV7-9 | TGTGCCAGCAGCTTAAACGGGGAGGGTGGCTACACCTTC | CASSLNGEGGYTF
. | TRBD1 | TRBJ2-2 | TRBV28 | TGTGCCAGCAGTTCGGGACAGGTGAACACCGGGGAGCTGTTTTTT | CASSSGQVNTGELFF
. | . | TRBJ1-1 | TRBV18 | TGTGCCAGCTCACCCGGCACGAGCTACACTGAAGCTTTCTTT | CASSPGTSYTEAFF
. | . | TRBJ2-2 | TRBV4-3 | TGCGCCAGCAGCCAAGACGGTGCCAGGGTGGTCCGAGACACCGGGGAGCTGTTTTTT | CASSQDGARVVRDTGELFF
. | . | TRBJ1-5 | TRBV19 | TGTGCCAGTAGCGATACGGGGAGGAATCAGCCCCAGCATTTT | CASSDTGRNQPQHF
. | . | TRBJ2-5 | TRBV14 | TGTGCCAGCAGCCAAGGGATCCTTGGGAGCGGAGACCAAGAGACCCAGTACTTC | CASSQGILGSGDQETQYF
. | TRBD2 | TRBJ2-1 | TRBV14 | TGTGCCAGCAGCCAAGGACTAGCAGTGAGAAATGAGCAGTTCTTC | CASSQGLAVRNEQFF
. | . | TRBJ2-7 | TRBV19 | TGTGCCAGTAGTATTAGGGAGAAGTCCTACGAGCAGTACTTC | CASSIREKSYEQYF
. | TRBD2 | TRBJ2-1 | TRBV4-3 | TGCGCCAGCAGCCAAGATGCGGGAGGGGGCAATGAGCAGTTCTTC | CASSQDAGGGNEQFF
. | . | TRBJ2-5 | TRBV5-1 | TGCGCCAGCAGCTCGACCGGGACACTTCAAGAGACCCAGTACTTC | CASSSTGTLQETQYF
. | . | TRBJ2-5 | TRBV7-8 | TGTGCCAGCAGCTTAGTCAGGGGTGAGACCCAGTACTTC | CASSLVRGETQYF
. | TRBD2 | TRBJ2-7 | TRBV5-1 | TGCGCCAGCAGCTTGGCCGGCCTAGCGGGGTGGGAGCAGTACTTC | CASSLAGLAGWEQYF
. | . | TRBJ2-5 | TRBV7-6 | TGTGCCGCGGCCACCGTGGGGGAAGAGACCCAGTACTTC | CAAATVGEETQYF
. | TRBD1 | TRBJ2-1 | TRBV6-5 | TGTGCCAGCAGTTATAACAGGGGTTCGGATGAGCAGTTCTTC | CASSYNRGSDEQFF
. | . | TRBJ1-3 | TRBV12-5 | TGTGCTAGTGGTTGGTGTTTCCTCTCTGGAAACACCATATATTTT | CASGWCFLSGNTIYF
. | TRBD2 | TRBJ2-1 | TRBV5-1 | TGCGCCAGCCTCGCCGGGGGGAACTACAATGAGCAGTTCTTC | CASLAGGNYNEQFF
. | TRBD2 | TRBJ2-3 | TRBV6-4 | TGTGCCAGCAGTACCGGGGGGTACACAGATACGCAGTATTTT | CASSTGGYTDTQYF
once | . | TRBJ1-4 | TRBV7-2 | TGTGCCAGCAGCTTAGCGGGGCAGGGTGGGGAAAAACTGTTTTTT | CASSLAGQGGEKLFF
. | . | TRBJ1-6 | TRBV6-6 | TGTGCCAGCAGTGGGGCCGGGGATTCACCCCTCCACTTT | CASSGAGDSPLHF
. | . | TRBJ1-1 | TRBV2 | TGTGCCAGCAGGGACACAATGGACATTGATGAAGCTTTCTTT | CASRDTMDIDEAFF
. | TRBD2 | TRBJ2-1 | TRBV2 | TGTGCCAGCAGTTTGCAAGCGGGGGGGCCAAAGGAGCAGTTCTTC | CASSLQAGGPKEQFF
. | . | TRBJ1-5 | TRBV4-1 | TGCGCCAGCAGCAGTACCGACACCCTAGTTCAGCCCCAGCATTTT | CASSSTDTLVQPQHF
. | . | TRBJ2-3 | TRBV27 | TGTGCCAGCAGTTTCGGGGCACGCGTCTACACAGATACGCAGTATTTT | CASSFGARVYTDTQYF
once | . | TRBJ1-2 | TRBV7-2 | TGTGCCAGCAGCTTTCGGGGCAGCTATGGCTACACCTTC | CASSFRGSYGYTF